This T cell receptor beta chain was obtained from a study of T cells expressing NK-cell markers. CDR1 and CDR2 from the germline V gene are SGHAT and FQNNGV. This CDR3 has 15 amino acids. No DNA is given; TCRdb re-called the 5' RACE reads and lists each CDR3 protein once. This sample lists under 600,000 distinct CDR3 sequences; its ten largest clones have about 1.5%. This TCR was sampled from a woman between 50 and 59 years old in good health. Input material: blood T cells: a sorted CD56 or NKG2C T cell subset, CD4+ or CD8+ T cells, or bulk PBMC T cells (not recorded which). The chain uses TRBV11-2 and TRBJ2-1; TCRdb names TRBD2, which stays unverified in the absence of DNA. CDR3 protein: CASRPLWTSGNEQFF.